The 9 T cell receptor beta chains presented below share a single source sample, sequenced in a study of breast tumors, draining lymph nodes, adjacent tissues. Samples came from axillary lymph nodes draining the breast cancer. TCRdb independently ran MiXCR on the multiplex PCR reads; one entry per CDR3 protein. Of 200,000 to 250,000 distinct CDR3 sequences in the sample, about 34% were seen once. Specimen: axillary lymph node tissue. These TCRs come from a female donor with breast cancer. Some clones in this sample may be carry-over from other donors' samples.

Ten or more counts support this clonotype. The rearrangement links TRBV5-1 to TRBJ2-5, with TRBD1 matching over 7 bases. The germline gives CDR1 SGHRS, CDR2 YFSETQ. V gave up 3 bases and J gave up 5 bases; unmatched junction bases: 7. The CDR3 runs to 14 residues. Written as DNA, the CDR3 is TGCGCCAGCAGCTCATCGACAGGGCAGGAGACCCAGTACTTC. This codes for CASSSSTGQETQYF.

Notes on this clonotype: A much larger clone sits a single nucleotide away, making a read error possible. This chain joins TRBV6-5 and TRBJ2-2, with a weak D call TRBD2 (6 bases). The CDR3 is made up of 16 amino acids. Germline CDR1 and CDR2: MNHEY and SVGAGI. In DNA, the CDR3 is TGTGCCAGCAGCAGGAGTGGGGGAGTGTGGACCGGGGGGCTGTTTTTT. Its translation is CASSRSGGVWTGGLFF.

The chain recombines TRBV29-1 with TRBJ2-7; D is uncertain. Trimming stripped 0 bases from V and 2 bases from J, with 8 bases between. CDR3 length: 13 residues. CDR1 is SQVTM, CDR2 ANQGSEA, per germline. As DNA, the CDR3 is TGCAGCGTTGAAGATGACCGAGCCTACGAGCAGTACTTC. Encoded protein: CSVEDDRAYEQYF.

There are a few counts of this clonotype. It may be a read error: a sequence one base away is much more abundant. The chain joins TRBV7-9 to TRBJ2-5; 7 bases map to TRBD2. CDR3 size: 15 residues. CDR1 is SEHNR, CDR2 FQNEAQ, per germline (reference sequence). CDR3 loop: CASSPIAGIGETQHF. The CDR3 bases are TGTGCCAGCAGCCCCATAGCGGGTATCGGGGAGACCCAGCACTTC.

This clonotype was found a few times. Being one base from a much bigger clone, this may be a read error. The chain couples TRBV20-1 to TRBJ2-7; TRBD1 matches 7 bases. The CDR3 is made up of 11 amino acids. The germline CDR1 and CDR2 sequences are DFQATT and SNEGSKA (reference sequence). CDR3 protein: CSAGTANEQSF. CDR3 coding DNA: TGCAGTGCGGGGACAGCAAACGAGCAGTCCTTC.

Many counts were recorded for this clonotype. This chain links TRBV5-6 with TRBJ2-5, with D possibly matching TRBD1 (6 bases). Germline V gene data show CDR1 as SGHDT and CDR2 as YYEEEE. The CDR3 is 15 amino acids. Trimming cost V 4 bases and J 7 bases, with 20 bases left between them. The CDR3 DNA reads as TGTGCCAGCAGCCCCCCAGGCAGGGGCCGTGGGACCCAGTACTTC. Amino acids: CASSPPGRGRGTQYF.

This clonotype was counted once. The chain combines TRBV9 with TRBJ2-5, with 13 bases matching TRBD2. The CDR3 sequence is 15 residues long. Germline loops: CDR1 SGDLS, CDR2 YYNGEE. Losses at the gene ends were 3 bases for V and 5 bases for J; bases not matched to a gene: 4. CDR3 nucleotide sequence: TGTGCCAGCAGCGCAACGGGACTAGCGGGGGAGACCCAGTACTTC. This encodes CASSATGLAGETQYF.

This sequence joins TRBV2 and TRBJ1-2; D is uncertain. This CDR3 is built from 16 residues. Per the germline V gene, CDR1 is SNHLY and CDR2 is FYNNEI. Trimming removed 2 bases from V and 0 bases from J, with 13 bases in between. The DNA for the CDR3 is TGTGCCAGCAGTGAATACGGCGGAACAGCTAACTATGGCTACACCTTC. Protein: CASSEYGGTANYGYTF.

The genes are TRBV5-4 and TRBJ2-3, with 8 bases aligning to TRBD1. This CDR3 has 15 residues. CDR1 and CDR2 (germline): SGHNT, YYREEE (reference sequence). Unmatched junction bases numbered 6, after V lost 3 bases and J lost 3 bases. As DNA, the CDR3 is TGTGCCAGCAGCTCCCCAGGGGGCGAGACAGATACGCAGTATTTT. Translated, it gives CASSSPGGETDTQYF.